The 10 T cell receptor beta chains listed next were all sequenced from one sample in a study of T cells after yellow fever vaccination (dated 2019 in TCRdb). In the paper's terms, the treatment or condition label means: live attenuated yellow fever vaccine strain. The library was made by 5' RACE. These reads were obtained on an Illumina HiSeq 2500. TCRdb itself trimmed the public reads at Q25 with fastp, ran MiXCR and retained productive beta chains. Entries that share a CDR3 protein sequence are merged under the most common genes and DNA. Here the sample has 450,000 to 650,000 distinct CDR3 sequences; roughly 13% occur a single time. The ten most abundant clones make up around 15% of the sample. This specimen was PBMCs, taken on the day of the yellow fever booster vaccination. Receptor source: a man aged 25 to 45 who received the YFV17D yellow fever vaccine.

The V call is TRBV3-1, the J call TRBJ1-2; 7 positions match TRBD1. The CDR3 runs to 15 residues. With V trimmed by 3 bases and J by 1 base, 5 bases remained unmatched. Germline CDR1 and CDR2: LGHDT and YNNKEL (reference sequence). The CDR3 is CASSQTGTNNYGYTF. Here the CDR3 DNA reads TGTGCCAGCAGCCAGACAGGGACGAATAACTATGGCTACACCTTC. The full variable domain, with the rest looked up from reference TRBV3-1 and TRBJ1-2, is DTAVSQTPKYLVTQMGNDKSIKCEQNLGHDTMYWYKQDSKKFLKIMFSYNNKELIINETVPNRFSPKSPDKAHLNLHINSLELGDSAVYFCASSQTGTNNYGYTFGSGTRLTVV.

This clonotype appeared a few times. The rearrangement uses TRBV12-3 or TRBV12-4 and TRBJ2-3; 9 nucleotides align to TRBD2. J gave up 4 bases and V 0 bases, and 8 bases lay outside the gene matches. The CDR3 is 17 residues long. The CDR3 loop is CASSLALGGRAADTQYF. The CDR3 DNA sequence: TGTGCCAGCAGTTTAGCCCTCGGCGGGAGGGCCGCAGATACGCAGTATTTT.

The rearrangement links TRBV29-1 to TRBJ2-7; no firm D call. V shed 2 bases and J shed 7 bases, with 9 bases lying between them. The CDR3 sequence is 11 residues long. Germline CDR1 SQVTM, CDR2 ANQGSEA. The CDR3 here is CSVESADEQYF. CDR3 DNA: TGCAGCGTTGAATCGGCCGATGAGCAGTACTTC.

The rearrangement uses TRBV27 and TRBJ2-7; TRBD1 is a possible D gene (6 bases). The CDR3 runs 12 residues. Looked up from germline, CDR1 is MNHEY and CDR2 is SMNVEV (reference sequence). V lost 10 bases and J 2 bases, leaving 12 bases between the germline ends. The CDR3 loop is CATGASAYEQYF. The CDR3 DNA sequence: TGTGCCACAGGGGCCTCGGCCTACGAGCAGTACTTC.

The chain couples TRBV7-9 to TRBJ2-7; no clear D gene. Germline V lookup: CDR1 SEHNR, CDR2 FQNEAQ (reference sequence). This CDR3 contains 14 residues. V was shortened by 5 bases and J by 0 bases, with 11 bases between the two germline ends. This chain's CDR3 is CASSPVRRSYEQYF. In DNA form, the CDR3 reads TGTGCCAGCAGCCCAGTGAGGCGCTCCTACGAGCAGTACTTC.

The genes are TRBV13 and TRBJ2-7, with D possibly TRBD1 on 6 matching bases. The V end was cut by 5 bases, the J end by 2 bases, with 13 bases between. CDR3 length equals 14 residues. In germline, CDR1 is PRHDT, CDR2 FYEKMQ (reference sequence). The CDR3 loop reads CASSPGQLTYEQYF. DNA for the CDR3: TGTGCCAGCAGCCCCGGACAGTTAACCTACGAGCAGTACTTC.

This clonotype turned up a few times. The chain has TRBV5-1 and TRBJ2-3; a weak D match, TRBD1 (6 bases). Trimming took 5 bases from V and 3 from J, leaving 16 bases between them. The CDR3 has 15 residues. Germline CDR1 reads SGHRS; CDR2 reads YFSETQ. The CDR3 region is CASRWWDTGTDTQYF. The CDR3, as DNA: TGCGCCAGCAGGTGGTGGGACACGGGGACAGATACGCAGTATTTT. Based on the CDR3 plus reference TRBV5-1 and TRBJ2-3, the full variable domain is KAGVTQTPRYLIKTRGQQVTLSCSPISGHRSVSWYQQTPGQGLQFLFEYFSETQRNKGNFPGRFSGRQFSNSRSEMNVSTLELGDSALYLCASRWWDTGTDTQYFGPGTRLTVL.

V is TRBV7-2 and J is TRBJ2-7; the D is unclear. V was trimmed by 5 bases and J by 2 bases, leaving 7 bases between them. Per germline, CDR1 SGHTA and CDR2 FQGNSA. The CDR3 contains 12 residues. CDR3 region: CASSGGAYEQYF. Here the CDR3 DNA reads TGTGCCAGCAGCGGTGGGGCCTACGAGCAGTACTTC. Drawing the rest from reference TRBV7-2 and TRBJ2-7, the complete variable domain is GAGVSQSPSNKVTEKGKDVELRCDPISGHTALYWYRQSLGQGLEFLIYFQGNSAPDKSGLPSDRFSAERTGGSVSTLTIQRTQQEDSAVYLCASSGGAYEQYFGPGTRLTVT.

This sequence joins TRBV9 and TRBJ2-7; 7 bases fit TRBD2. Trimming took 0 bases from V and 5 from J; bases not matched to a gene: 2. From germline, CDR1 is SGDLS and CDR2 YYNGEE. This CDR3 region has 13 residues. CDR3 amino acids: CASSVAGGHEQYF. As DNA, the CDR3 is TGTGCCAGCAGCGTAGCGGGAGGCCACGAGCAGTACTTC.

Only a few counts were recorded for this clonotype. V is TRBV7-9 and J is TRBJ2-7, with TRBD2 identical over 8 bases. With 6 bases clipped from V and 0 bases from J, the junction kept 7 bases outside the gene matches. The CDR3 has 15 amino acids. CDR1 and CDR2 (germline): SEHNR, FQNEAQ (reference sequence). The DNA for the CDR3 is TGTGCCAGCAGATCCCTAGCGGGCAGCTCCTACGAGCAGTACTTC. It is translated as CASRSLAGSSYEQYF.